Here is one T cell receptor (beta chain) with its context. Its antigen is currently unknown. Germline V CDR1 and CDR2: SGHRS, YFSETQ. V trimming: 6 bases; J trimming: 0 bases; junction bases outside the gene matches: 8. This CDR3 has 17 amino acids. This sample is drawn from a study of cytomegalovirus exposure and HLA in healthy donors. Findings and limits, study-wide: A list of approximately 160 TCR beta chains associated with cytomegalovirus was given. Several of the most significant clusters were apparently associated with common viral pathogens in a later analysis. Analysis performed later showed TCR beta chains linked to HLA being more clonally expanded than equally common others.

In the PCR, 60 Vbeta and 13 Jbeta primers were used. Some clones are missing from TCRdb's copy, which holds only in-frame ones; the method was immunoSEQ multiplex PCR. Counted here are roughly 100,000 clones, 65% to 80% occurring once; the ten biggest clones make up around a tenth. The rearrangement uses TRBV5-1 and TRBJ1-3, with 11 bases aligning to TRBD1. This receptor was taken from a woman aged 18-30 years in good health and CMV-seropositive. Sequenced: PBMCs. The CDR3 protein is CASTVTGTGGSGNTIYF. The CDR3 bases are TGCGCCAGCACCGTCACCGGGACAGGGGGCTCTGGAAACACCATATATTTT.